A selection of T cell receptor beta chains follows, all from one sample in a study of blood T cell repertoires in COVID-19. Produced via immunoSEQ multiplex PCR; TCRdb's table is partial and in-frame only. The sample lists 140,000 to 150,000 clones; 84% were seen once. Sequenced material: peripheral blood. The origin of the receptors is a human donor in a cohort sampled during active COVID-19. Both conserved end residues are part of each CDR3. A D gene is named only where the DNA matches it firmly. Rows give clone size only sometimes, using once, few, many, or a class for an expanded clone.

CDR3 | D | J | size | V
CASSLGDGQAYGYTF | TRBD1 | TRBJ1-2 | few | TRBV5-1
CASSVTDRGNYGYTF | - | TRBJ1-2 | few | TRBV4-1
CATSDPGTAGQTDTQYF | - | TRBJ2-3 | - | TRBV24-1
CASSLAGGRDYHTGELFF | - | TRBJ2-2 | - | TRBV7-9
CASSYGTWDTQYF | - | TRBJ2-3 | - | TRBV6-6
CASSDRGRSPLHF | - | TRBJ1-6 | - | TRBV6-1
CASSQNPGLRDEQFF | - | TRBJ2-1 | - | TRBV3-1/TRBV3-2
CASSLGESGTQYF | - | TRBJ2-5 | once | TRBV11-2
CASSLGQGLYEQYF | TRBD1 | TRBJ2-7 | - | TRBV28
CASSYSRGSSTDTQYF | - | TRBJ2-3 | - | TRBV6-2/TRBV6-3
CASSLTGGGYNEQFF | TRBD1 | TRBJ2-1 | - | TRBV7-8
CASSLAGQGITGELFF | TRBD1 | TRBJ2-2 | - | TRBV11-3
CASSPPLGQGNTEAFF | TRBD1 | TRBJ1-1 | - | TRBV3-1/TRBV3-2
CSVQDRANYGYTF | - | TRBJ1-2 | - | TRBV29-1
CASRRGSRAPNEKLFF | - | TRBJ1-4 | - | TRBV30
CASSLSGRGRGIQYF | TRBD1 | TRBJ2-4 | once | TRBV27
CASSLAGQGSGNTIYF | TRBD1 | TRBJ1-3 | - | TRBV7-9
CASSQVPRQGTTGNTIYF | TRBD1 | TRBJ1-3 | - | TRBV3-1/TRBV3-2
CASSQADTEQYF | - | TRBJ2-7 | once | TRBV3-1/TRBV3-2
CASRRLAGVEGEQFF | TRBD2 | TRBJ2-1 | - | TRBV2
CASSQRGAPGEQYF | TRBD2 | TRBJ2-7 | once | TRBV27
CASSPPTSGDYNEQFF | TRBD2 | TRBJ2-1 | - | TRBV3-1/TRBV3-2
CASSHAGSSPLHF | - | TRBJ1-6 | - | TRBV3-1/TRBV3-2
CASSFITPRTGKTEAFF | TRBD1 | TRBJ1-1 | - | TRBV7-9
CASSQDGQRERETQYF | TRBD2 | TRBJ2-5 | - | TRBV14
CASSLSRAGGYTF | - | TRBJ1-2 | - | TRBV12-3/TRBV12-4
CASGPNRAGSTEAFF | - | TRBJ1-1 | - | TRBV21-1
CASSPTTPNTEAFF | - | TRBJ1-1 | - | TRBV18
CASSETRDGTGELFF | - | TRBJ2-2 | - | TRBV2
CAWSARGRGTEAFF | TRBD1 | TRBJ1-1 | - | TRBV30
CASSFDRGLWTEAFF | TRBD1 | TRBJ1-1 | once | TRBV7-9
CASSARQGKVYNEQFF | TRBD1 | TRBJ2-1 | - | TRBV18
CASSSLAGGPSTDTQYF | TRBD2 | TRBJ2-3 | - | TRBV5-4
CASSSQTLAGAYTQYF | TRBD2 | TRBJ2-3 | - | TRBV3-1/TRBV3-2
CASSKQGDTEAFF | - | TRBJ1-1 | - | TRBV28
CASSLGVGPQHF | - | TRBJ1-5 | - | TRBV5-6
CASSSNRGNTEAFF | TRBD1 | TRBJ1-1 | few | TRBV7-9
CASSYSIPVNTEAFF | - | TRBJ1-1 | - | TRBV6-5
CASSPDRENSPLHF | TRBD1 | TRBJ1-6 | many | TRBV7-8
CSADEAGSYEQYF | - | TRBJ2-7 | - | TRBV29-1
CASSVAAGGLYEQYF | - | TRBJ2-7 | - | TRBV9
CASSPQGSFYGYTF | - | TRBJ1-2 | - | TRBV6-6
CASSLQAGGTTSTDTQYF | TRBD2 | TRBJ2-3 | - | TRBV5-1
CASSLRRASRPSSSYNEQFF | - | TRBJ2-1 | - | TRBV7-3
CASSQEFRKEETQYF | - | TRBJ2-5 | - | TRBV4-1
CASSQTSAGVYNEQFF | TRBD2 | TRBJ2-1 | once | TRBV14
CAWKRQGTDTQYF | TRBD1 | TRBJ2-3 | - | TRBV30
CASSKVEFRELFF | - | TRBJ2-2 | - | TRBV21-1
CASSGNGGGNQPQHF | - | TRBJ1-5 | - | TRBV2
CASSTRPPPGDTGELFF | - | TRBJ2-2 | - | TRBV7-7
CASSQSQGYYGYTF | - | TRBJ1-2 | - | TRBV28
CASSQTQLNTEAFF | - | TRBJ1-1 | - | TRBV4-1
CASSQQGLETQYF | TRBD1 | TRBJ2-5 | - | TRBV6-5
CASSQRINEKLFF | - | TRBJ1-4 | - | TRBV27